One sample yielded the 4 T cell receptor beta chains listed below, sequenced in a study of OX40 agonist ivuxolimab in advanced cancers. TCRdb's table, derived via immunoSEQ multiplex PCR, lists solely in-frame clones and lacks some. The repertoire holds around 110,000 clones, with about nine tenths as singletons. Sample: CD4+ or CD8+ T cells sorted from blood, taken in a trial of the OX40 agonist ivuxolimab. The receptors were sampled from an adult with an advanced solid tumor such as melanoma, head and neck, liver or kidney cancer.

The chain combines TRBV6-5 with TRBJ1-4, with TRBD1 matching over 10 bases. CDR1 is MNHEY, CDR2 SVGAGI, per germline. This CDR3 has 16 residues. The junction had 2 bases not matched to a gene; V was cut back by 4 bases and J by 0 bases. CDR3 amino acids: CASSSGQGTTNEKLFF. The CDR3 nucleotides are TGTGCCAGCAGTTCGGGACAGGGGACAACTAATGAAAAACTGTTTTTT.

This chain links TRBV7-7 with TRBJ2-5; 9 positions agree with TRBD2. V trimming: 3 bases; J trimming: 2 bases; junction bases outside the gene matches: 4. Germline V CDR1 and CDR2: SSHAT, FNYEAQ (reference sequence). This CDR3 spans 15 amino acids. DNA of the CDR3: TGTGCCAGCAGCTTTAGCGGGGGCCAACAAGAGACCCAGTACTTC. This encodes CASSFSGGQQETQYF.

The rearrangement links TRBV5-6 to TRBJ2-5; no clear D gene. The V gene lost 0 bases and the J gene lost 2 bases, with 5 bases spanning the gap. The CDR3 totals 13 residues. Germline V lookup: CDR1 SGHDT, CDR2 YYEEEE. The CDR3 DNA reads as TGTGCCAGCAGCTTGGTCATTCAAGAGACCCAGTACTTC. Translated, it gives CASSLVIQETQYF.

This chain joins TRBV11-2 and TRBJ1-3; maybe TRBD1 (5 bases). This CDR3 is 15 amino acids long. Trimming took off 4 bases at V and 4 bases at J, with 14 bases between the two ends. Germline CDR1 SGHAT, CDR2 FQNNGV. The CDR3 here is CASSSGGTSGNTIYF. The CDR3 DNA sequence: TGTGCCAGCAGCTCCGGGGGAACATCAGGAAACACCATATATTTT.